The 5 T cell receptor beta chains presented below share a single source sample, sequenced in a study of blood T cell repertoires in COVID-19. Some clones are missing from TCRdb's copy, which holds only in-frame ones; the method was immunoSEQ multiplex PCR. This sample carries roughly 120,000 clones, around four fifths of them seen once, and the ten largest clones take about 6%. The sequenced material came from peripheral blood. The receptors here all came from a man older than 75 with COVID-19, enrolled during active disease.

The chain employs TRBV7-9 and TRBJ2-3; tentatively, D is TRBD2 (6 bases). The CDR3 has 15 amino acids. Trimming took off 4 bases at V and 0 bases at J, with 11 bases between the two ends. Germline CDR1 SEHNR, CDR2 FQNEAQ (reference sequence). CDR3 coding DNA: TGTGCCAGCAGCTCCAGACTAGAAAGCACAGATACGCAGTATTTT. Its protein is CASSSRLESTDTQYF.

V usage is TRBV10-3 and J usage is TRBJ1-5, with D perhaps matching TRBD1 (6 bases). Per the germline V gene, CDR1 is ENHRY and CDR2 is SYGVKD. V was pared by 6 bases and J by 2 bases, with 17 bases between. The CDR3 extends over 16 amino acids. For the CDR3, the DNA is TGTGCCATCAGCCTCGGGGGGGCGCCTGGCAATCAGCCCCAGCATTTT. Amino acid sequence: CAISLGGAPGNQPQHF.

CDR3 amino acids: CATSDNSRGTGEAFF. DNA for the CDR3: TGTGCCACCAGTGACAACTCCAGGGGAACGGGTGAAGCTTTCTTT. The V call is TRBV24-1, the J call TRBJ1-1, with D tentatively TRBD1 (6 bases). Deletions cut 4 bases from V and 7 bases from J, with 18 bases between. Germline CDR1 reads KGHDR; CDR2 reads SFDVKD. CDR3 length: 15 residues.

The chain uses TRBV28 and TRBJ1-5; D unclear. V lost 7 bases, J lost 5 bases, and 15 bases lay in between. This CDR3 has 14 residues. Germline assignment: CDR1 MDHEN and CDR2 SYDVKM. The CDR3 is CASTPVEGHQPQHF. The CDR3 DNA reads TGTGCCAGCACCCCCGTGGAGGGCCATCAGCCCCAGCATTTT.

The chain employs TRBV29-1 and TRBJ2-5; perhaps TRBD1 as D (5 bases). CDR1 is SQVTM and CDR2 is ANQGSEA in the germline V gene. The CDR3 is made up of 11 amino acids. V lost 4 bases, J lost 5 bases, and 8 bases lay in between. This chain's CDR3 is CSVGRQETQYF. The CDR3 nucleotides read TGCAGCGTTGGCAGACAGGAGACCCAGTACTTC.